This T cell receptor beta chain is from a study of blood T cell repertoires in COVID-19. On the study more broadly: Collection of acute and convalescent COVID-19 samples took place in the United States, Italy and Spain. The cDNA or gDNA used as material had been derived from T cells, B-cell-depleted T cells, or PBMCs.

The authors' processing: Amplified reference gene primers provided the basis for estimating nucleated cell counts. Some clones are missing from TCRdb's copy, which holds only in-frame ones; the method was immunoSEQ multiplex PCR. From that table come the V and J calls and clone size; the DNA was used to work out D and trimming. The table records 150,000 or so clones, 87% of them present only once. The sequenced sample was peripheral blood. The TCR comes from an older man with acute or convalescent COVID-19.

This CDR3 reads CASSSSTGTSGRVGPNEQYF. CDR3 bases: TGTGCCAGCAGCTCCTCTACCGGGACTAGCGGGAGGGTGGGACCTAACGAGCAGTACTTC. V gene TRBV9 combines with J gene TRBJ2-7, with 16 bases lining up with TRBD2. Germline loops: CDR1 SGDLS, CDR2 YYNGEE. Trimming at V came to 4 bases and at J to 5 bases, leaving 18 bases not matched to a gene. CDR3 length equals 20 residues.